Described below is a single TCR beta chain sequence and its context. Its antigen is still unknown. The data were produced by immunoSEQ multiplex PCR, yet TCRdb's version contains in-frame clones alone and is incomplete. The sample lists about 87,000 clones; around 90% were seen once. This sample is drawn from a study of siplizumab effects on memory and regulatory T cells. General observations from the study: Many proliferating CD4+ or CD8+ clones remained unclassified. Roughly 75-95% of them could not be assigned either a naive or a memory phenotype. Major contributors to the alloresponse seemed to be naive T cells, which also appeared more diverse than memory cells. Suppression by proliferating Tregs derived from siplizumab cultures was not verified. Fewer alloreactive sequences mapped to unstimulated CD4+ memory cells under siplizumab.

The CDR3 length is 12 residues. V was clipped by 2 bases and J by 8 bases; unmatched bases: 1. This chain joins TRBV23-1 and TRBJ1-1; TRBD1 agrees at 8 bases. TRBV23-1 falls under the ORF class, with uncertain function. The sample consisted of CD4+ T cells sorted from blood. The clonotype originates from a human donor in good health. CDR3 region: CASSQGDREAFF. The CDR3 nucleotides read TGCGCCAGCAGTCAAGGGGACAGGGAAGCTTTCTTT.